This T cell receptor (beta chain) was recorded in a study of blood T cell repertoires in COVID-19. CDR3 size: 13 residues. Germline V gene lookup returns CDR1 SGHTA and CDR2 FQGNSA. The V gene end was trimmed by 4 bases and the J gene end by 4 bases; junction bases not matched to a gene: 3. Data came from immunoSEQ multiplex PCR; TCRdb stores just in-frame clones and leaves some out. The sample has approximately 350,000 clones, more than 70% seen once. The source of this sequence is a woman aged 65 to 85 with COVID-19, enrolled during active disease. This rearrangement joins TRBV7-2 to TRBJ1-2, with 7 bases identical to TRBD1. The sample was peripheral blood. This CDR3 is CASSSRQGYGYTF. CDR3 DNA: TGTGCCAGCAGCTCCCGACAGGGCTATGGCTACACCTTC. The variable domain in full, completed from reference TRBV7-2 and TRBJ1-2, reads GAGVSQSPSNKVTEKGKDVELRCDPISGHTALYWYRQSLGQGLEFLIYFQGNSAPDKSGLPSDRFSAERTGGSVSTLTIQRTQQEDSAVYLCASSSRQGYGYTFGSGTRLTVV.